The present T cell receptor (beta chain) was sequenced within a study of shared clonotypes between healthy human individuals. Findings of the study overall: Some clonotypes were shared by all four sorted-subset donors, while others were not shared. The non-shared ones had lower generation probabilities than the shared ones. When naive CD4 clonotypes were compared across several donors, about 4.8% were shared.

Terminally differentiated effector memory CD45RA+ cells were excluded by CCR7 positive selection of CD45RO-negative cells. This CDR3 has 14 amino acids. Germline loops: CDR1 MNHEY, CDR2 SMNVEV (reference sequence). The junction had 4 bases not matched to a gene; V was cut back by 4 bases and J by 4 bases. This clone was found a few times. Its antigen is not known. Generated by immunoSEQ multiplex PCR, the TCRdb table keeps only in-frame clones and is missing some. The data contain approximately 1.9 million clones, just under 95% of them singletons. The sequenced sample was naive CD8+ T cells from PBMCs. The receptor's source is a man younger than 30 in good health. Some clones in this sample may be carry-over from other donors' samples. V gene TRBV27 combines with J gene TRBJ1-1, with 9 bases that match TRBD1. CDR3 in DNA: TGTGCCAGCAGTTCCACAGGGGGCACCACTGAAGCTTTCTTT. Its translation is CASSSTGGTTEAFF.